This passage covers 16 T cell receptor beta chains from one sample sequenced in a study of glioma-infiltrating T cells. TCR alpha and beta CDR3 regions were amplified from RNA using iRepertoire nested multiplex PCR. TCRdb reprocessed the multiplex PCR reads with MiXCR, giving one entry per CDR3 protein. The data contain tens of thousands of distinct CDR3 sequences, roughly 37% of them seen just once; the ten biggest clones take up approximately 38%. Sequences were obtained from glioma tissue, nonneoplastic brain tissue, or PBMCs (not recorded which). These receptors were obtained from a human donor with low-grade glioma or glioblastoma, undergoing nonglioma brain surgery, or in good health (not recorded which).

Regarding this clonotype: Compared with germline, one end of the junction differs, possibly owing to a read error. The V gene is TRBV3-1, the J gene TRBJ2-5, with 8 bases matching TRBD1. CDR3 length: 14 residues. The germline V gene encodes CDR1 LGHDT and CDR2 YNNKEL (reference sequence). The chain's CDR3 is CSSSPIQGDETQYF. CDR3 DNA: TGTTCCAGCAGCCCAATACAGGGGGATGAGACCCAGTACTTC.

This chain connects TRBV15 to TRBJ1-1, with no clear D. CDR3 length equals 11 residues. Trimming pared 5 bases from V and 9 bases from J, leaving 10 bases between. Germline CDR1 and CDR2: LNHNV and YYDKDF (reference sequence). CDR3 DNA: TGTGCCACCAGCGGAAATACTAAAGCTTTCTTT. Its translation: CATSGNTKAFF. Complete variable domain (other parts from reference TRBV15 and TRBJ1-1): DAMVIQNPRYQVTQFGKPVTLSCSQTLNHNVMYWYQQKSSQAPKLLFHYYDKDFNNEADTPDNFQSRRPNTSFCFLDIRSPGLGDTAMYLCATSGNTKAFFGQGTRLTVV.

This chain uses TRBV6-9 with TRBJ2-2, with D perhaps assigned TRBD1 or TRBD2 (7 bases each). With 7 bases removed from V and 5 bases from J, the gap between germline ends came to 17 bases. Germline CDR1 MNHGY, CDR2 SVAAGI. CDR3 length equals 15 residues. CDR3 amino acids: CASNYRQGGTGELFF. The CDR3 DNA reads TGTGCCAGCAATTACCGACAGGGAGGGACCGGGGAGCTGTTTTTT.

Remarks on this clonotype: The CDR3 ends on some other residue instead of the conserved phenylalanine or tryptophan, so this is likely a read error. The DNA is left out, because the CDR3 cannot be placed on it with certainty; the CDR3 is given as TCRdb lists it. V and J are TRBV15 and TRBJ2-3. Germline V CDR1 and CDR2: LNHNV, YYDKDF (reference sequence). The CDR3 length is 14 residues, termini included. CDR3 protein: CATSRRQGTDTQCL.

There are many counts of this clonotype. The rearrangement uses TRBV5-1 and TRBJ2-1, with a tentative D call TRBD1 (5 bases). Germline CDR1 is SGHRS and CDR2 is YFSETQ. This CDR3 has 14 amino acids. Between the trimmed V and J ends, which lost 0 bases and 6 bases, there was a span of 10 bases. The CDR3 is CASSLAQGSNEQFF. The CDR3, as DNA: TGCGCCAGCAGCTTGGCCCAGGGTTCCAATGAGCAGTTCTTC.

Many counts were recorded for this clonotype. The V call is TRBV15, the J call TRBJ1-1; D is unresolved. Looked up from germline, CDR1 is LNHNV and CDR2 is YYDKDF (reference sequence). The CDR3 totals 15 residues. V shed 1 base and J shed 11 bases, with 20 bases lying between them. The CDR3 sequence is CATSRAIGGPIEAFF. As DNA, the CDR3 is TGTGCCACCAGCAGAGCCATCGGAGGTCCGATCGAGGCTTTCTTT.

Ten or more counts support this clonotype. The rearrangement uses TRBV2 and TRBJ2-2, with TRBD1 matching over 7 bases. J was trimmed by 5 bases and V by 8 bases; bases with no gene match: 8. Germline assignment: CDR1 SNHLY and CDR2 FYNNEI. This CDR3 region has 14 residues. The CDR3 bases are TGTGCCAGCTTCCGGGACAGCAGAACCGGGGAGCTGTTTTTT. This sequence encodes CASFRDSRTGELFF.

This clonotype has a count of ten or more. The chain employs TRBV10-3 and TRBJ2-1; 8 nucleotides agree with TRBD2. V dropped 4 bases and J dropped 0; count of bases not matched to a gene: 8. The CDR3 sequence is 17 residues long. Germline lookup yields CDR1 ENHRY and CDR2 SYGVKD. The CDR3 reads CAISAPVAGSSYNEQFF. The CDR3 bases are TGTGCCATCAGTGCCCCGGTAGCGGGAAGCTCCTACAATGAGCAGTTCTTC.

The CDR3, as DNA: TGCAGTGCTAATCGGCTACCGGGGAATAATGAGCAGTTCTTC. Translating it yields CSANRLPGNNEQFF. The chain carries TRBV20-1 and TRBJ2-1; D possibly corresponds to TRBD2 (5 bases). The CDR3 is 14 residues long. In germline, CDR1 is DFQATT, CDR2 SNEGSKA (reference sequence). V was shortened by 4 bases and J by 7 bases, with 17 bases between the two germline ends.

This clonotype was counted ten times or more. The chain combines TRBV12-3 or TRBV12-4 with TRBJ1-1; 8 bases fit TRBD1. The CDR3 spans 14 residues. With 6 bases clipped from V and 5 bases from J, the junction kept 8 bases outside the gene matches. The CDR3 nucleotides read TGTGCCAGCAGCCTTACAGGGGGGGGAACTGAAGCTTTCTTT. This encodes CASSLTGGGTEAFF.

The chain has TRBV6-5 and TRBJ2-7; D might be TRBD1 (5 bases). The length of the CDR3 is 13 residues. Germline V gene lookup returns CDR1 MNHEY and CDR2 SVGAGI. Trimming removed 9 bases at V and 5 bases at J, with 17 bases between. The CDR3 DNA reads TGTGCCAGTAGTGCACCGCAGGGCCACGAGCAGTACTTC. Translating it yields CASSAPQGHEQYF.

This clonotype was seen more than once but under ten times. V and J are TRBV5-5 and TRBJ1-1; TRBD1 aligns across 8 bases. CDR3 length: 13 amino acids. The germline V gene has CDR1 SGHKS and CDR2 YYEKEE (reference sequence). Trimming at V came to 7 bases and at J to 4 bases, leaving 6 bases not matched to a gene. CDR3 sequence (DNA): TGTGCCAGCGACAGGGGAGTTAGCACTGAAGCTTTCTTT. Translation: CASDRGVSTEAFF.

This clonotype appeared many times. CDR3 in amino acids: CASSIGLEGNEQFF. CDR3 bases: TGTGCCAGTAGTATAGGACTAGAAGGCAATGAGCAGTTCTTC. The gene calls are TRBV19 and TRBJ2-1, with D possibly TRBD2 on 6 matching bases. The length of the CDR3 is 14 residues. Germline CDR1 is LNHDA and CDR2 is SQIVND (reference sequence). V lost 1 base and J 6 bases, leaving 10 bases between the germline ends.

This clonotype was counted at least ten times. The chain employs TRBV6-1 and TRBJ2-1; a weak D match, TRBD2 (5 bases). Germline CDR1 MNHNS, CDR2 SASEGT. V lost 5 bases and J 6 bases, leaving 14 bases between the germline ends. The CDR3 loop spans 14 amino acids. The CDR3 here is CASSIATNGNEQFF. The CDR3 nucleotides are TGTGCCAGCAGTATAGCGACGAATGGCAATGAGCAGTTCTTC.

In this sample, this clonotype turned up a few times. The CDR3 region has the DNA TGTGCCAGCAGCGGACAGGGCCACGAGCAGTACTTC. Protein: CASSGQGHEQYF. The V and J genes are TRBV12-3 or TRBV12-4 and TRBJ2-7; 8 bases align to TRBD1. CDR3 length: 12 amino acids. With 6 bases clipped from V and 5 bases from J, the junction kept 3 bases outside the gene matches.

About this clonotype itself: The conserved phenylalanine or tryptophan is not found at the CDR3 terminus, so this likely reflects a read error. CDR3 sequence: CASSLRGGSGGALEQFL. The CDR3 DNA sequence: TGCGCCAGCAGCTTAAGGGGAGGTAGCGGGGGGGCCTTGGAGCAGTTCTTA. This chain links TRBV11-2 with TRBJ2-1, with 11 positions matching TRBD2. This CDR3 region has 17 residues. Germline CDR1 is SGHAT and CDR2 is FQNNGV.